Listed here are 15 T cell receptor beta chains from one sample, sequenced in a study of T cell changes during pregnancy in multiple sclerosis. The data were produced by immunoSEQ multiplex PCR, yet TCRdb's version contains in-frame clones alone and is incomplete. The table has about 57,000 clones, around 93% seen once. This sample comprised peripheral blood, obtained after pregnancy. The source is a female donor with multiple sclerosis, enrolled in a pregnancy study.

This chain joins TRBV11-2 and TRBJ1-3; possible D gene TRBD1, 6 bases. CDR3 length equals 12 residues. Germline V gene lookup returns CDR1 SGHAT and CDR2 FQNNGV. Trimming pared 7 bases from V and 4 bases from J, leaving 8 bases between. CDR3 region: CASTQGGNTIYF. CDR3 nucleotide sequence: TGTGCCAGCACCCAGGGGGGAAACACCATATATTTT.

The chain is built from TRBV25-1 and TRBJ2-5, with TRBD1 matching over 7 bases. The germline CDR1 and CDR2 sequences are MGHDK and SYGVNS. This CDR3 is 13 amino acids long. The ends lost 6 bases at V and 2 bases at J; junction bases unmatched: 3. The CDR3 loop is CASSQGQQETQYF. CDR3 sequence (DNA): TGTGCCAGCAGCCAGGGACAGCAAGAGACCCAGTACTTC. The entire variable domain, with the rest obtained from reference TRBV25-1 and TRBJ2-5, is as follows: EADIYQTPRYLVIGTGKKITLECSQTMGHDKMYWYQQDPGMELHLIHYSYGVNSTEKGDLSSESTVSRIRTEHFPLTLESARPSHTSQYLCASSQGQQETQYFGPGTRLLVL.

The V gene is TRBV7-9, the J gene TRBJ2-2; unclear D gene. The CDR3 runs to 16 residues. V was trimmed by 2 bases and J by 2 bases, leaving 12 bases between them. CDR1 and CDR2 (germline): SEHNR, FQNEAQ (reference sequence). In DNA form, the CDR3 reads TGTGCCAGCAGCTTAAGTGGCCGGGTTAACACCGGGGAGCTGTTTTTT. This sequence encodes CASSLSGRVNTGELFF. Looking up the rest from reference TRBV7-9 and TRBJ2-2 gives the full variable domain: DTGVSQNPRHKITKRGQNVTFRCDPISEHNRLYWYRQTLGQGPEFLTYFQNEAQLEKSRLLSDRFSAERPKGSFSTLEIQRTEQGDSAMYLCASSLSGRVNTGELFFGEGSRLTVL.

The rearrangement uses TRBV5-6 and TRBJ2-1, with D possibly matching TRBD2 (6 bases). Trimming shortened V by 1 base and J by 10 bases, and 12 bases separated the two germline ends. This CDR3 has 13 amino acids. Looked up from germline, CDR1 is SGHDT and CDR2 is YYEEEE. CDR3 bases: TGTGCCAGCAGCTTGACGGGGGTAGGGGAGCAGTTCTTC. Translating it yields CASSLTGVGEQFF.

The chain recombines TRBV28 with TRBJ2-7; 7 bases agree with TRBD2. Germline V gene sequence: CDR1 MDHEN, CDR2 SYDVKM. The J segment lost 5 bases and the V segment lost 2 bases, leaving 6 bases of the junction unmatched. The CDR3 loop spans 14 amino acids. CDR3 in amino acids: CASSLLAGAHEQYF. CDR3 bases: TGTGCCAGCAGTTTACTCGCGGGAGCCCACGAGCAGTACTTC.

This clone occurred once. The rearrangement links TRBV29-1 to TRBJ2-1; possibly TRBD2 for D (6 bases). CDR1 is SQVTM, CDR2 ANQGSEA, per germline. This CDR3 has 18 amino acids. Deletions cut 3 bases from V and 10 bases from J, with 31 bases between. DNA of the CDR3: TGCAGCGTTGACGGGGGTTCTGGTGAGCCCCAGCACTTTGGGGAGCAGTTCTTC. Amino acids: CSVDGGSGEPQHFGEQFF.

CDR3 residues: CASSGLAGYEQYF. CDR3 bases: TGCGCCAGCAGCGGACTAGCGGGATACGAGCAGTACTTC. The gene calls are TRBV5-1 and TRBJ2-7; the match to TRBD2 covers 12 bases. The CDR3 extends over 13 amino acids. The junction had 0 bases not matched to a gene; V was cut back by 4 bases and J by 4 bases. CDR1 SGHRS and CDR2 YFSETQ come from the germline V gene.

V and J are TRBV10-3 and TRBJ1-1; 8 bases map to TRBD1. Germline lookup yields CDR1 ENHRY and CDR2 SYGVKD. V lost 4 bases to trimming and J lost 5 bases; unmatched junction nucleotides: 9. CDR3 size: 15 residues. The CDR3 coding sequence is TGTGCCATCAGTGCTGGCAGGGGGCGAGGTACTGAAGCTTTCTTT. It encodes CAISAGRGRGTEAFF.

The chain uses TRBV6-5 and TRBJ1-1; D call uncertain. Germline loops: CDR1 MNHEY, CDR2 SVGAGI. With 6 bases removed from V and 1 base from J, the gap between germline ends came to 6 bases. The length of the CDR3 is 12 residues. The CDR3 nucleotides are TGTGCCAGCAGGCGACAGAACACTGAAGCTTTCTTT. This codes for CASRRQNTEAFF.

The V and J genes are TRBV11-3 and TRBJ2-1; 9 bases map to TRBD1. The CDR3 extends over 15 amino acids. Germline V lookup: CDR1 SGHNT, CDR2 YENEEA. V lost 5 bases to trimming and J lost 3 bases; unmatched junction nucleotides: 5. CDR3 sequence reads: CASSPRQGGYNEQFF. CDR3 DNA: TGTGCCAGCAGCCCACGACAGGGGGGCTACAATGAGCAGTTCTTC.

This chain uses TRBV5-1 with TRBJ2-7, with TRBD2 as a possible D gene (5 bases). CDR3 length equals 15 residues. V lost 5 bases and J 1 base, leaving 16 bases between the germline ends. CDR1 and CDR2 (germline): SGHRS, YFSETQ. The CDR3 is CASRPRDVASYEQYF. The CDR3 DNA follows: TGCGCCAGCAGACCACGGGATGTTGCATCCTACGAGCAGTACTTC.

The gene calls are TRBV5-1 and TRBJ2-2; D might be TRBD2 (5 bases). V shed 4 bases and J shed 4 bases, with 11 bases lying between them. Germline-derived CDR1 and CDR2 are SGHRS and YFSETQ. This CDR3 is 14 amino acids long. CDR3 DNA sequence: TGCGCCAGCAGCGTCGGGGTAGCCACCGGGGAGCTGTTTTTT. Amino acids: CASSVGVATGELFF.

This rearrangement joins TRBV19 to TRBJ2-7; 7 bases fit TRBD2. The length of the CDR3 is 14 residues. Germline lookup yields CDR1 LNHDA and CDR2 SQIVND (reference sequence). V shed 1 base and J 4 bases; nucleotides not matched to a gene: 4. The CDR3 coding sequence is TGTGCCAGTAGTATAGGGGCTAGCGGTTACGAGCAGTACTTC. Translation gives CASSIGASGYEQYF.

The gene calls are TRBV28 and TRBJ2-5, with D perhaps matching TRBD1 (6 bases). This CDR3 spans 13 amino acids. The V end was cut by 6 bases, the J end by 1 base, with 9 bases between. Germline V gene data show CDR1 as MDHEN and CDR2 as SYDVKM. The chain's CDR3 is CASRGTIQETQYF. DNA of the CDR3: TGTGCCAGCAGAGGGACAATCCAAGAGACCCAGTACTTC.

This clone was seen just once. V usage is TRBV7-2 and J usage is TRBJ2-1; maybe TRBD2 (6 bases). The CDR3 runs to 19 residues. The V end was cut by 1 base, the J end by 0 bases, with 19 bases between. The germline gives CDR1 SGHTA, CDR2 FQGNSA. This CDR3 is CASSLGVGFSGSSYNEQFF. The CDR3, as DNA: TGTGCCAGCAGCTTAGGGGTAGGGTTTAGCGGAAGCTCCTACAATGAGCAGTTCTTC.